This record concerns one T cell receptor (beta chain) sequence. Its antigen is currently unknown. 5' RACE that incorporated UMI labels was used to prepare the TRB cDNA libraries. TCRdb re-called the 5' RACE reads and catalogs CDR3 proteins one per entry, DNA excluded. Recorded for this sample: roughly 48,000 distinct CDR3 sequences. From germline, CDR1 is SEHNR and CDR2 FQNEAQ (reference sequence). The CDR3 has 14 amino acids. This specimen belongs to a study of CXCR3-negative and CXCR3-positive naive CD8 T cells. Broader study findings: Sequencing showed both naive subsets with comparably high diversity, and memory CD8+ cells much lower.

Subsets of CD8+ T cells were each sorted in triplicate at 300,000 cells apiece. The J gene is TRBJ1-4, the V gene TRBV7-9. The sequencing input was memory CD8+ T cells from blood. The sequence was collected from a human donor in good health. Some clones in this sample may be carry-over from other donors' samples. The CDR3: CATEHIEVDEKLFF.